One and the same sample provided the 8 T cell receptor beta chains below, sequenced in a study of blood T cell repertoires in COVID-19. Clones were read by immunoSEQ multiplex PCR, and TCRdb kept only the in-frame ones, dropping some. This repertoire shows 200,000 to 300,000 clones, about 86% found once; its top ten account for approximately 2%. The source material was peripheral blood. The receptors here all came from a man between 25 and 39 years old with active or convalescent COVID-19.

This chain joins TRBV18 and TRBJ2-1; 11 bases are shared with TRBD2. The V segment lost 8 bases and the J segment 4 bases; nucleotides outside the gene matches: 4. The CDR3 contains 14 residues. Germline CDR1 KGHSH, CDR2 LQKENI. The CDR3 spells CASITSGGYNEQFF. The DNA of the CDR3 is TGTGCCAGCATAACTAGCGGGGGTTACAATGAGCAGTTCTTC.

The chain has TRBV5-6 and TRBJ1-2, with no clear D. The CDR3 contains 13 residues. The germline V and J ends were trimmed by 4 bases and 4 bases, with 11 bases remaining between them. Germline CDR1 reads SGHDT; CDR2 reads YYEEEE. The CDR3 spells CASSVWGGYGYTF. CDR3 DNA sequence: TGTGCCAGCAGCGTGTGGGGAGGCTATGGCTACACCTTC.

This chain joins TRBV6-2 or TRBV6-3 and TRBJ2-5; D remains unclear. Trimming removed 2 bases at V and 5 bases at J, with 12 bases between. Germline CDR1 is MNHEY and CDR2 is SVGEGT. The CDR3 covers 14 residues. Here the CDR3 reads CASSYPTPRETQYF. CDR3 nucleotide sequence: TGTGCCAGCAGTTACCCCACGCCGCGGGAGACCCAGTACTTC.

The sample holds a few counts of this clone. Here the CDR3 DNA reads TGTGCCAGCAGGCTTCTAGCGGGGGGCTTCTACGAGCAGTACTTC. The encoded protein is CASRLLAGGFYEQYF. This chain connects TRBV7-2 to TRBJ2-7; TRBD2 agrees at 11 bases. CDR3 length equals 15 residues. V dropped 6 bases and J dropped 3; count of bases not matched to a gene: 7. Germline V gives CDR1 SGHTA, CDR2 FQGNSA.

CDR3 bases: TGCGCCAGCAACAGCGGGGGTCGGGAGCAGTACTTC. Its translation: CASNSGGREQYF. The chain employs TRBV5-1 and TRBJ2-7, with 8 positions matching TRBD2. The CDR3 runs 12 residues. Unmatched junction bases numbered 6, after V lost 6 bases and J lost 7 bases. Germline V gene lookup returns CDR1 SGHRS and CDR2 YFSETQ.

The V and J genes are TRBV19 and TRBJ2-3; TRBD1 agrees at 7 bases. CDR1 LNHDA and CDR2 SQIVND come from the germline V gene (reference sequence). This CDR3 has 15 amino acids. V was clipped by 3 bases and J by 6 bases; unmatched bases: 9. CDR3 loop: CASSIRDSFMDTQYF. In DNA, the CDR3 is TGTGCCAGTAGTATTCGGGACAGTTTTATGGATACGCAGTATTTT.

V and J are TRBV15 and TRBJ2-1, with TRBD1 matching 10 bases. The CDR3 has 16 residues. The junction had 6 bases not matched to a gene; V was cut back by 1 base and J by 6 bases. Per germline, CDR1 LNHNV and CDR2 YYDKDF (reference sequence). The chain's CDR3 is CATSRGATGGFNEQFF. The CDR3 nucleotides read TGTGCCACCAGCAGAGGGGCGACAGGGGGCTTCAATGAGCAGTTCTTC.

The rearrangement uses TRBV11-2 and TRBJ2-7; a weak D match, TRBD1 (5 bases). V lost 1 base and J 7 bases, leaving 11 bases between the germline ends. CDR1 and CDR2 (germline): SGHAT, FQNNGV. This CDR3 comprises 13 residues. The CDR3 sequence is CASSLGGPFEQYF. The CDR3 DNA reads TGTGCCAGCAGCTTAGGGGGCCCCTTTGAGCAGTACTTC.